The clone carrying this T cell receptor beta chain was seen once. PCR employed 60 Vbeta and 13 Jbeta primers. In the authors' methods: As a later analysis found, there were 60 million to 90 million unique TCR beta chains, of which 8.5 million to 13 million were shared. Produced via immunoSEQ multiplex PCR; TCRdb's table is partial and in-frame only. The D gene and trimming were derived from the DNA, and the V and J assignments and clone size from that table. The sample contains 85,000 to 100,000 clones, around 82% of which appear only once. The germline gives CDR1 SGHRS, CDR2 YFSETQ. The CDR3 extends over 15 amino acids. V was pared by 2 bases and J by 2 bases, with 6 bases of the junction left unmatched. This specimen belongs to a study of cytomegalovirus exposure and HLA in healthy donors.

The sequence was collected from a woman aged 55-69 years in good health and CMV-seronegative. The source material was PBMCs. The chain joins TRBV5-1 to TRBJ2-5, with 7 bases fitting TRBD1. In DNA, the CDR3 is TGCGCCAGCAGCTTTGGTCTCAGGGGGCAAGAGACCCAGTACTTC. Protein: CASSFGLRGQETQYF. The complete variable domain, with remaining parts taken from reference TRBV5-1 and TRBJ2-5, reads KAGVTQTPRYLIKTRGQQVTLSCSPISGHRSVSWYQQTPGQGLQFLFEYFSETQRNKGNFPGRFSGRQFSNSRSEMNVSTLELGDSALYLCASSFGLRGQETQYFGPGTRLLVL.